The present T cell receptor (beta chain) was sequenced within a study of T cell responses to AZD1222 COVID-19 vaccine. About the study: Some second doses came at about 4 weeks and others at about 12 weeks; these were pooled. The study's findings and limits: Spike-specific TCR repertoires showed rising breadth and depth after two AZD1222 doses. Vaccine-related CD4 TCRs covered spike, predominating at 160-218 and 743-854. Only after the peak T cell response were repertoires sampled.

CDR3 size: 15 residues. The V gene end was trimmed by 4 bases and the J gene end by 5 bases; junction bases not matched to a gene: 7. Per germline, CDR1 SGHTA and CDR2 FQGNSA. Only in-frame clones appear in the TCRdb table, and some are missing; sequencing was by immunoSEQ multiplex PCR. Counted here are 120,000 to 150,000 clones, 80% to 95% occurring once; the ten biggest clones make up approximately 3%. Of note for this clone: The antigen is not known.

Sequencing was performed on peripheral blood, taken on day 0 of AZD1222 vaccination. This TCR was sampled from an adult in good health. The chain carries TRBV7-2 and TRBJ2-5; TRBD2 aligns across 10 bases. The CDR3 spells CASSYQRGGGETQYF. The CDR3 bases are TGTGCCAGCAGCTACCAGCGGGGGGGCGGGGAGACCCAGTACTTC.